This T cell receptor beta chain comes out of a study of blood T cell repertoires in COVID-19. Study context: The United States, Italy and Spain supplied acute and convalescent COVID-19 samples. Sources were T cells, B-cell-depleted T cells, or PBMCs; the material itself was cDNA or gDNA.

Authors' methods: Estimation of nucleated cell counts was performed using reference gene primer amplification. Using immunoSEQ multiplex PCR, the repertoire was profiled, and TCRdb retains in-frame clones only, with some absent. V and J calls and clone size are as listed in that table; D and trimming were resolved from the DNA. The sample lists 95,000 to 150,000 clones, more than 75% seen once, with 3.9% in the top ten. In this sample, this clone turned up once. V was clipped by 0 bases and J by 3 bases; unmatched bases: 4. CDR3 size: 18 residues. The germline V gene encodes CDR1 SGHAT and CDR2 FQNNGV.

The source material was peripheral blood. The TCR sequence derives from a man aged 55-75 years with acute or convalescent COVID-19. The V and J genes are TRBV11-2 and TRBJ2-1, with 14 positions matching TRBD2. CDR3 in amino acids: CASSLEGLAGGYYNEQFF. The CDR3 coding sequence is TGTGCCAGCAGCTTAGAAGGACTAGCGGGAGGTTACTACAATGAGCAGTTCTTC.